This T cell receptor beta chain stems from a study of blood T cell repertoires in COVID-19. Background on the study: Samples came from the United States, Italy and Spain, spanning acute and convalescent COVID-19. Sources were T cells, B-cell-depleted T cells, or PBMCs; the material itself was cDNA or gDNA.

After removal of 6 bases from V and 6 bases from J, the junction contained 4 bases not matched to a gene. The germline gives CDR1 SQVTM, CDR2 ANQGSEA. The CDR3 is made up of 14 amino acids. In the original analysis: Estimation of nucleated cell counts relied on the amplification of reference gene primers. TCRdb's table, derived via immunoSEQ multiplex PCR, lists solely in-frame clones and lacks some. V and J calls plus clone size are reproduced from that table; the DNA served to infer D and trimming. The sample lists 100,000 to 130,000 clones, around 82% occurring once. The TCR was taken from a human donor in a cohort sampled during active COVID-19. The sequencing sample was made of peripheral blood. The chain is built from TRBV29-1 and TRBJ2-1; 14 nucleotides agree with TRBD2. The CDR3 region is CSVVGLAGVNEQFF. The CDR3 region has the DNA TGCAGCGTCGTGGGACTAGCGGGAGTCAATGAGCAGTTCTTC.